This T cell receptor (beta chain) was captured by sequencing in a study of blood T cell repertoires in COVID-19. Germline values: CDR1 LGHDT, CDR2 YNNKEL (reference sequence). This CDR3 has 15 residues. V shed 6 bases and J 8 bases; nucleotides not matched to a gene: 10. Measured with immunoSEQ multiplex PCR; TCRdb has only the in-frame clones, and not every one. The sample has about 130,000 clones, approximately 85% seen once. Sequences were obtained from peripheral blood. V gene TRBV3-1 (or the pseudogene TRBV3-2) combines with J gene TRBJ2-1, with 10 bases lining up with TRBD1. The sequence was collected from a man at least 80 years old with active or convalescent COVID-19. CDR3 region: CASSPGTGVFDEQFF. The CDR3, as DNA: TGTGCCAGCAGTCCCGGGACAGGGGTATTCGATGAGCAGTTCTTC.